This T cell receptor beta chain was sequenced during a study of breast tumors, draining lymph nodes, adjacent tissues. This clonotype was counted many times. This CDR3 has 17 amino acids. CDR1 is MNHNY and CDR2 is SVGAGI in the germline V gene (reference sequence). Trimming stripped 7 bases from V and 0 bases from J, with 19 bases between. TCRdb passed the multiplex PCR reads through MiXCR, listing each CDR3 protein once. This sample has some 49,000 distinct CDR3 sequences, with 23% found just once. This sequence was found in a female donor with breast cancer. Some clones in this sample may be carry-over from other donors' samples. The sample comprised breast tumor tissue. The gene calls are TRBV6-6 and TRBJ1-3, with no clear D. In DNA, the CDR3 is TGTGCCAGCACCCGATCAGGCGTCGCTGTCTCTGGAAACACCATATATTTT. This gives the protein CASTRSGVAVSGNTIYF.